This TCR beta chain originates from a study of T cell changes during pregnancy in multiple sclerosis. The CDR3 runs 14 residues. The V gene's germline CDR1 is KGHSH and CDR2 LQKENI. V trimming: 3 bases; J trimming: 2 bases; junction bases outside the gene matches: 3. TCRdb's table, derived via immunoSEQ multiplex PCR, lists solely in-frame clones and lacks some. The data hold 61,000 or so clones, with roughly 93% observed a single time. The sample in question was CD4+ T cells from peripheral blood mononuclear cells, obtained before pregnancy. This chain links TRBV18 with TRBJ1-2; 7 bases align to TRBD1. The clonotype comes from a female donor with multiple sclerosis, enrolled in a pregnancy study. The CDR3 region is CASSPLGQNYGYTF. The CDR3 region has the DNA TGTGCCAGCTCACCCCTGGGACAGAACTATGGCTACACCTTC.